The source of this T cell receptor beta chain is a study of blood T cell repertoires in COVID-19 (dated by TCRdb to about 2020). As for the study more broadly: Samples covering the acute and convalescent phases of COVID-19 were provided by collaborators in the United States, Italy and Spain. The material from the prospective study consisted of cDNA or gDNA derived from T cells, B-cell-depleted T cells, or PBMCs. The dataset comprised deeply sampled blood TCRbeta repertoires from subjects exposed to, actively infected with, or recovered from COVID-19. A freely available public database, intended as a resource for researchers studying the immune response to SARS-CoV-2, is where the repertoires were released. The samples were drawn from two sources: the first 160 participants of the ongoing ImmuneRACE study, and 1,254 subjects contributed by 6 global collaborators. Sample metadata almost always included a de-identified subject ID, COVID-19 status, age in years and sex. HLA class I and class II types, where available, came from metadata supplied by the sample provider rather than from assay-based typing. What the study reported, not specific to this receptor: Clinical and demographic metadata were provided uncurated, with the amount varying by source and participant.

The immunoSEQ Assay, a bias-controlled multiplex PCR, was used to amplify TCRbeta CDR3 regions from genomic DNA. Concerning the study's data processing: The number of nucleated cells in each sample was estimated from the amplification of reference gene primers within the assay. To quantify the absolute abundance of each unique TCRbeta CDR3 rearrangement, sequence reads were collapsed and filtered. For each sample, productive Simpson clonality was calculated by taking the square root of Simpson's diversity index across productive rearrangements. In TCRdb, the immuneACCESS table is reduced to in-frame sequences with V and J assigned. These tables do not hold every clone; where another copy was compared, an unresolved V gene accounts for under half, and the others remain unexplained. The DNA gave D and trimming, while V, J and clone size come from that table. The sample table lists hundreds of thousands of clones, approximately 86% of them with a count of one. The ten top clones hold about 0.7% of the sample.

CDR1 and CDR2 are read off the germline V gene as SGHRS and YFSETQ. Inclusive of the bounding cysteine and phenylalanine, the CDR3 is 17 residues long. The read is trimmed to its CDR3 DNA, 51 bases read in frame from base 1. V trim: 0 bases; J trim: 2 bases; unmatched bases: 7. Each collaborating institution followed its own protocols to collect whole blood in K2EDTA tubes. For TCRbeta analysis, collaborators shipped samples in one of three forms: frozen whole blood, isolated PBMCs, or DNA extracted from either of those sample types. As for this clone: No cognate antigen has been identified for it. Per-base quality was not reported, and no clone a single base away is much larger than it.

The origin of this receptor is a human donor in a cohort sampled during active COVID-19. Sequencing was performed on peripheral blood. This receptor chain uses TRBV5-1 and TRBJ2-7; 11 of the junction bases match TRBD2. The CDR3 reads CASSLVLAGGITYEQYF. The bases read TGCGCCAGCAGCTTGGTTCTAGCGGGGGGCATAACCTACGAGCAGTACTTC.